Listed here is a single TCR beta chain. Its antigen has not been determined. No clone much larger than this one lies a single base away; base qualities are absent. To demonstrate the VDJtools post-analysis software, the study profiled TCR beta repertoires from the peripheral blood of about 13 young patients with multiple sclerosis. The multiple sclerosis patients were children and adolescents between about 6 and 16 years of age. This entry comes from a study of post-analysis software for immune sequencing data (dated by TCRdb to between 2015 and 2017). With respect to the entire study: Disease courses on record covered relapsing-remitting, secondary progressive and progressive-relapsing multiple sclerosis, though some patients had no subtype annotation. A subset of samples was prepared in parallel using single-end sample barcoding, then pooled and co-amplified after Illumina adapter ligation. The patient repertoires were compared against approximately ten previously published healthy control repertoires obtained from donors aged roughly 6 to 25 years.

Overall results and qualifications from the work: Normalized Chao1 diversity was significantly lower in multiple sclerosis patients than controls, suggesting substantial peripheral T-cell clonal expansion. The control group was slightly older than the multiple sclerosis patient group. When samples were clustered directly using the F measure, samples prepared in the same batch co-clustered strongly, which prompted a batch-effect correction.

The library was built by means of PCR. The sequencer listed for this sample is Illumina HiSeq 2500. Unique molecular identifiers were incorporated into TCR beta cDNA libraries to reduce PCR and sequencing biases. Per 1 to 10 million input T cells, approximately 500,000 cDNA molecules were obtained, such that each molecule approximated one T cell. The same protocol used for the earlier healthy control dataset was applied to prepare and sequence the patient libraries. Samples belonging to the same batch were prepared together, multiplexed and sequenced on a shared HiSeq lane. The authors' pipeline ran thus. Raw barcoded reads were processed with MIGEC, and single-read molecular identifier groups were discarded before consensus assembly and CDR3 extraction. VDJtools was used for post-analysis of the clonotype tables, and diversity was normalized by down-sampling every dataset to the size of the smallest sample. To correct batch-related cross-sample contamination, repertoire overlap clustering matched CDR3 amino acid sequences but not nucleotide sequences. TCRdb trimmed public reads at Q25 via fastp, called clones via MiXCR and kept in-frame beta chains. Every distinct CDR3 protein forms one entry, paired with its most common genes and DNA. These V and J calls are TCRdb output, not the study's own analysis. Present in this sample are roughly 540,000 distinct CDR3 sequences, roughly 34% of which were seen just once. The ten largest account for 6% of the sample.

Sequenced: blood. This TCR came from a girl aged 2-17 years with multiple sclerosis.

CDR3 sequence: CASSGMNTEAFF. The DNA is TGTGCCAGCAGTGGCATGAACACTGAAGCTTTCTTT. Here the chain combines TRBV25-1 and TRBJ1-1; confidence is insufficient to name the D gene. The CDR3 has 12 amino acids, counting the end cysteine and phenylalanine. The entry retains the CDR3 DNA only, 36 bases that are in frame from base 1. CDR1 and CDR2 were assigned from the germline V gene as MGHDK and SYGVNS. V gives up 4 bases and J gives up 0 bases, and the segment between their germline ends measures 3 bases.